The clone carrying this T cell receptor beta chain was observed once. The entry originates in a study of blood T cell repertoires in COVID-19. In the study overall: The analysed material was cDNA or gDNA that came from T cells, B-cell-depleted T cells, or PBMCs.

Per the original methods: How many nucleated cells were present was estimated from reference gene primer amplification. The data were produced by immunoSEQ multiplex PCR, yet TCRdb's version contains in-frame clones alone and is incomplete. That table is the source of V, J and clone size, and D and trimming were worked out from the DNA. The table shows around 64,000 clones, with 85% to 90% occurring only once. The CDR3 totals 15 residues. V lost 0 bases to trimming and J lost 2 bases, with 11 bases between them. Germline V lookup: CDR1 SGDLS, CDR2 YYNGEE. The specimen was peripheral blood. This sequence joins TRBV9 and TRBJ1-2; D is unclear. This receptor was obtained from a man in his fifties with active COVID-19. The CDR3 DNA sequence: TGTGCCAGCAGCGTAGGAGATACGGGGAACTATGGCTACACCTTC. It specifies CASSVGDTGNYGYTF.